This record looks at one T cell receptor beta chain sequence and its context. The antigen is unknown. Libraries were prepared by immunoSEQ multiplex PCR; TCRdb keeps only in-frame clonotypes and omits some of them. The sample lists more than 850,000 clones; roughly 74% were seen once. The data stem from a study of shared clonotypes between healthy human individuals. General study points: As a rule, naive subsets had a larger estimated richness than memory subsets.

The V and J ends lost 1 base and 2 bases respectively, with 11 bases between them. CDR1 and CDR2 (germline): SQVTM, ANQGSEA. The CDR3 length is 14 residues. Investigators divided CD4+ cells into CD45RA+ naive and CD45RA-negative memory subsets. This chain links TRBV29-1 with TRBJ1-2; weak D call: TRBD1 (6 bases). The sample consisted of memory CD4+ T cells from PBMCs. As for subset: CD45RA-negative fraction. This sequence originates from a man in his late teens or twenties in good health. Some clones in this sample may be carry-over from other donors' samples. CDR3: CSVEVRTGNYGYTF. The CDR3 DNA reads as TGCAGCGTTGAAGTCCGTACAGGGAACTATGGCTACACCTTC.